Each of the 17 T cell receptor beta chains below was sequenced from the same sample in a study of T cells in Graves' hyperthyroidism and ophthalmopathy. Authors of the study amplified TCR beta CDR3 regions from RNA transcripts. With the HTBI primer set, the TCR CDR3 went through a first round of RT-PCR. TCRdb re-derived calls from the multiplex PCR reads in MiXCR, one entry per CDR3 protein. The sample has some 550,000 distinct CDR3 sequences; approximately 15% are singletons. Material: blood. Every receptor here comes from a woman aged 40-49 years with Graves' ophthalmopathy.

For this clonotype: A much larger clone sits a single nucleotide away, making a read error possible. The chain joins TRBV2 to TRBJ2-3; 11 bases line up with TRBD1. This CDR3 is built from 17 residues. Germline lookup yields CDR1 SNHLY and CDR2 FYNNEI. The DNA for the CDR3 is TGTGCCAGCAGTGAGGAGGAAGGGACAGGGGGTAAGGATACGCGGTATTTT. This encodes CASSEEEGTGGKDTRYF.

Ten or more counts support this clonotype. The chain employs TRBV28 and TRBJ2-2, with 7 bases identical to TRBD1. Looked up from germline, CDR1 is MDHEN and CDR2 is SYDVKM. The CDR3 loop spans 15 amino acids. The J segment lost 1 base and the V segment lost 5 bases, leaving 4 bases of the junction unmatched. CDR3 DNA: TGTGCCAGCAGTCCCGGACAGGTGAACACCGGGGAGCTGTTTTTT. Protein: CASSPGQVNTGELFF.

This sequence joins TRBV2 and TRBJ2-7, with 13 bases lining up with TRBD2. Germline-derived CDR1 and CDR2 are SNHLY and FYNNEI. With 6 bases clipped from V and 9 bases from J, the junction kept 11 bases outside the gene matches. The CDR3 is 15 residues long. Written as DNA, the CDR3 is TGTGCCAGCAGCCAAGCCGGGACTAGCGGGACGCGGCAGTACTTC. Translation: CASSQAGTSGTRQYF.

This clonotype was observed at least ten times. J is TRBJ1-3 and V is TRBV18, with no clear D. The CDR3 is 14 residues long. The V end was cut by 3 bases, the J end by 0 bases, with 6 bases between. Germline loops: CDR1 KGHSH, CDR2 LQKENI. The CDR3 sequence: CASSPYVSGNTIYF. CDR3 coding DNA: TGTGCCAGCTCACCTTACGTCTCTGGAAACACCATATATTTT.

The table lists this clonotype with many counts. V and J are TRBV20-1 and TRBJ2-7, with 9 nucleotides matching TRBD1. The CDR3 length is 13 residues. Looked up from germline, CDR1 is DFQATT and CDR2 is SNEGSKA (reference sequence). V trimming: 6 bases; J trimming: 7 bases; junction bases outside the gene matches: 10. This chain's CDR3 is CSASTGGSEEQYF. DNA for the CDR3: TGCAGTGCGTCGACAGGGGGATCGGAAGAGCAGTACTTC.

A note on this clonotype: An end of the junction differs from the germline gene, which may be a read error. The chain combines TRBV28 with TRBJ2-2; 10 nucleotides match TRBD2. This CDR3 comprises 16 residues. Germline values: CDR1 MDHEN, CDR2 SYDVKM. DNA for the CDR3: TGTGCCAGCAGTTTATCAGCGGGAGGGAACACCGGGGAGCTGTTGTTT. Translation gives CASSLSAGGNTGELLF.

This clonotype occurred a few times. The chain joins TRBV12-3 or TRBV12-4 to TRBJ1-5; D is ambiguous. Trimming took 8 bases from V and 5 from J, leaving 16 bases between them. The CDR3 extends over 14 amino acids. This chain's CDR3 is CASGITGGYQPQHF. CDR3 DNA sequence: TGTGCCAGCGGGATAACGGGCGGGTATCAGCCCCAGCATTTT.

This clonotype was counted many times. V and J are TRBV11-3 and TRBJ2-3; 12 bases match TRBD2. V lost 4 bases to trimming and J lost 0 bases; unmatched junction nucleotides: 2. Germline loops: CDR1 SGHNT, CDR2 YENEEA. The CDR3 is 16 residues long. The CDR3 DNA follows: TGTGCCAGCAGCTCCGGACTAGCGGGGAGCACAGATACGCAGTATTTT. Translation: CASSSGLAGSTDTQYF. The complete variable domain, with remaining parts taken from reference TRBV11-3 and TRBJ2-3, reads EAGVVQSPRYKIIEKKQPVAFWCNPISGHNTLYWYLQNLGQGPELLIRYENEEAVDDSQLPKDRFSAERLKGVDSTLKIQPAELGDSAVYLCASSSGLAGSTDTQYFGPGTRLTVL.

This clonotype was found once. This sequence joins TRBV19 and TRBJ1-1, with 8 bases identical to TRBD1. V shed 6 bases, J shed 8 bases, and the junction held 5 bases outside the gene matches. The CDR3 has 12 amino acids. The germline V gene has CDR1 LNHDA and CDR2 SQIVND (reference sequence). In DNA form, the CDR3 reads TGTGCCAGTAGAGAGACAGGGGCGGAAGCTTTCTTT. Amino acids: CASRETGAEAFF.

This clonotype was picked up many times. This chain links TRBV20-1 with TRBJ2-7; D call uncertain. Trimming removed 0 bases from V and 3 bases from J, with 15 bases in between. From germline, CDR1 is DFQATT and CDR2 SNEGSKA (reference sequence). The CDR3 has 15 residues. The CDR3 is CSARDGLRRDYEQYF. CDR3 nucleotides: TGCAGTGCTAGAGATGGTTTAAGGAGAGACTACGAGCAGTACTTC.

This clonotype was seen at least ten times. The V call is TRBV11-3, the J call TRBJ2-1; 11 bases match TRBD2. The germline V gene has CDR1 SGHNT and CDR2 YENEEA. The trim removed 5 bases at V and 10 bases at J, leaving 7 bases unmatched. This CDR3 is built from 14 residues. CDR3 DNA sequence: TGTGCCAGCAGCCCGACTAGCGGGGAAGGAGAGCAGTTCTTC. Its protein is CASSPTSGEGEQFF.

This clonotype turned up a few times. The chain combines TRBV6-6 with TRBJ1-5; unclear D gene. V lost 0 bases and J lost 0, with 6 bases in between. The germline V gene has CDR1 MNHNY and CDR2 SVGAGI (reference sequence). CDR3 length equals 15 residues. The CDR3 DNA reads as TGTGCCAGCAGTTACTCTCCCGATAGCAATCAGCCCCAGCATTTT. This encodes CASSYSPDSNQPQHF.

This clonotype was detected a few times. The gene calls are TRBV10-3 and TRBJ2-7, with D possibly being TRBD2 (5 bases). The CDR3 spans 13 residues. Looked up from germline, CDR1 is ENHRY and CDR2 is SYGVKD. Trimming removed 6 bases from V and 3 bases from J, with 12 bases in between. The CDR3, as DNA: TGTGCCATCAGGCAATTAGCGAGCTACGAGCAGTACTTC. As protein: CAIRQLASYEQYF.

At least ten counts were recorded for this clonotype. An end of the junction differs from the germline gene, which may be a read error. The rearrangement links TRBV28 to TRBJ2-5; D might be TRBD2 (5 bases). CDR3 length equals 14 residues. Germline CDR1 reads MDHEN; CDR2 reads SYDVKM. In DNA form, the CDR3 reads TGTGCCAGCAGCCTAGACGGGGTCCAACAGACCCAGTACTTC. It encodes CASSLDGVQQTQYF.

This clonotype was counted at least ten times. The chain has TRBV5-1 and TRBJ2-3; weak D call: TRBD2 (5 bases). The ends were cut back, 3 bases at V and 0 bases at J, with 17 bases in the middle. The CDR3 spans 17 residues. CDR1 SGHRS and CDR2 YFSETQ come from the germline V gene. Written as DNA, the CDR3 is TGCGCCAGCAGCTGGACTGGTGCAGCTTCTAGCACAGATACGCAGTATTTT. It specifies CASSWTGAASSTDTQYF.

In this sample, this clonotype turned up many times. J is TRBJ2-1 and V is TRBV3-1; the match to TRBD2 covers 16 bases. The length of the CDR3 is 16 residues. Trimming took 7 bases from V and 8 from J; bases not matched to a gene: 8. The V gene's germline CDR1 is LGHDT and CDR2 YNNKEL (reference sequence). The chain's CDR3 is CASMGTSGRALYEQFF. CDR3 sequence (DNA): TGTGCCAGCATGGGGACTAGCGGGAGGGCCTTATATGAGCAGTTCTTC.

Many counts were recorded for this clonotype. CDR3 DNA: TGTGCCAGCAGTGAAGAGGCAGCTAGTAGGAATACGCAGTATTTT. This sequence encodes CASSEEAASRNTQYF. The chain is built from TRBV2 and TRBJ2-3; D gene unclear. V lost 1 base and J lost 7, with 15 bases in between. This CDR3 contains 15 residues. CDR1 and CDR2 (germline): SNHLY, FYNNEI.